These 28 T cell receptor beta chains came from one sample sequenced in a study of PD-1 blockade in classical Hodgkin lymphoma. Assay: immunoSEQ multiplex PCR; the TCRdb copy retains only in-frame clones and omits some. The sample consists of tens of thousands of clones, 55% to 80% of them appearing once. Indicated time point: cycle 4 day 1 (C4D1), after 5 to 7 weeks of nivolumab. Relapse was seen in all patients after autologous stem cell transplantation, and brentuximab vedotin exposure was variable. This specimen was peripheral blood mononuclear cells (PBMCs), taken before the fourth cycle of nivolumab. The receptor set was obtained from a human donor with classical Hodgkin lymphoma.

This clone was counted between two and nine times. The rearrangement uses TRBV6-6 and TRBJ1-2; the D is unclear. Germline V gene lookup returns CDR1 MNHNY and CDR2 SVGAGI (reference sequence). V was clipped by 6 bases and J by 8 bases, with 13 bases between them. The CDR3 is made up of 12 amino acids. CDR3 in DNA: TGTGCCAGCAGCTTACTGGCGGGGGGCTACACCTTC. This encodes CASSLLAGGYTF.

The chain links TRBV6-1 to TRBJ1-2; TRBD1 matches 12 bases. This CDR3 is built from 14 residues. Germline lookup yields CDR1 MNHNS and CDR2 SASEGT. J lost 6 bases, V lost 1 base, and 0 bases had no gene match. The DNA of the CDR3 is TGTGCCAGCAGTGAAGGGGACAGGGGGCATGGCTACACCTTC. The encoded protein is CASSEGDRGHGYTF.

The chain links TRBV19 to TRBJ2-3, with 13 bases lining up with TRBD2. CDR1 and CDR2 (germline): LNHDA, SQIVND (reference sequence). This CDR3 spans 15 amino acids. The ends lost 3 bases at V and 10 bases at J; junction bases unmatched: 7. CDR3: CASSITSGGAHPQYF. DNA for the CDR3: TGTGCCAGTAGTATTACTAGCGGGGGGGCCCATCCGCAGTATTTT. Supplemented by reference TRBV19 and TRBJ2-3, the full variable domain reads DGGITQSPKYLFRKEGQNVTLSCEQNLNHDAMYWYRQDPGQGLRLIYYSQIVNDFQKGDIAEGYSVSREKKESFPLTVTSAQKNPTAFYLCASSITSGGAHPQYFGPGTRLTVL.

This clone was seen many times. The chain employs TRBV29-1 and TRBJ2-5; D not certain. V shed 7 bases and J shed 2 bases, with 20 bases lying between them. Germline CDR1 reads SQVTM; CDR2 reads ANQGSEA. The CDR3 consists of 15 residues. The CDR3: CSARPDWTKQETQYF. In DNA form, the CDR3 reads TGCAGCGCCCGTCCCGACTGGACCAAACAAGAGACCCAGTACTTC. Based on the CDR3 plus reference TRBV29-1 and TRBJ2-5, the full variable domain is SAVISQKPSRDICQRGTSLTIQCQVDSQVTMMFWYRQQPGQSLTLIATANQGSEATYESGFVIDKFPISRPNLTFSTLTVSNMSPEDSSIYLCSARPDWTKQETQYFGPGTRLLVL.

The V and J genes are TRBV7-2 and TRBJ2-5, with TRBD1 matching 8 bases. The V gene's germline CDR1 is SGHTA and CDR2 FQGNSA. The J segment lost 5 bases and the V segment lost 1 base, leaving 12 bases of the junction unmatched. CDR3 length: 17 amino acids. The CDR3 DNA reads as TGTGCCAGCAGCTTAGGGACAGGGTTATACGCTCGGGAGACCCAGTACTTC. It encodes CASSLGTGLYARETQYF.

The rearrangement links TRBV4-3 to TRBJ2-2, with a possible D match to TRBD2 (5 bases). CDR1 and CDR2 from the germline V gene are LGHNA and YSLEER. There are 13 residues in the CDR3. V was clipped by 4 bases and J by 7 bases, with 10 bases between them. CDR3 amino acids: CASSPTRDGELFF. The CDR3 DNA reads as TGCGCCAGCAGCCCGACGAGGGACGGGGAGCTGTTTTTT.

The chain joins TRBV13 to TRBJ1-4; no firm D call. V lost 4 bases and J 1 base, leaving 10 bases between the germline ends. CDR1 is PRHDT and CDR2 is FYEKMQ in the germline V gene (reference sequence). The CDR3 is 15 amino acids. This chain's CDR3 is CASSSEGRTNEKLFF. CDR3 nucleotides: TGTGCCAGCAGCTCGGAAGGGCGAACTAATGAAAAACTGTTTTTT.

This clone was counted between two and nine times. As DNA, the CDR3 is TGCGCCAGCAGCTTGTTCCAGGGCTGGGAACTGTTTTTT. Protein sequence: CASSLFQGWELFF. The J gene is TRBJ1-4, the V gene TRBV5-1, with D tentatively TRBD1 (5 bases). Trimming removed 1 base at V and 12 bases at J, with 13 bases between. This CDR3 has 13 amino acids. Germline values: CDR1 SGHRS, CDR2 YFSETQ.

The J gene is TRBJ2-7, the V gene TRBV7-9, with D unclear. Germline V gene data show CDR1 as SEHNR and CDR2 as FQNEAQ (reference sequence). This CDR3 contains 14 residues. Deletions cut 0 bases from V and 0 bases from J, with 6 bases between. The CDR3 DNA sequence: TGTGCCAGCAGCTTAGCATTCGCCTCCTACGAGCAGTACTTC. It is translated as CASSLAFASYEQYF.

The CDR3, as DNA: TGTGCCAGCAGCAGCTATAGGTTGGATCAGCCCCAGCATTTT. Protein product: CASSSYRLDQPQHF. The V and J genes are TRBV21-1 and TRBJ1-5. TRBV21-1 represents a pseudogene. The CDR3 has 14 amino acids.

This chain uses TRBV11-2 with TRBJ1-2; no clear D gene. The CDR3 covers 13 residues. Germline V lookup: CDR1 SGHAT, CDR2 FQNNGV. The V end was cut by 1 base, the J end by 4 bases, with 7 bases between. CDR3 loop: CASSLAGSYGYTF. The CDR3 bases are TGTGCCAGCAGCTTAGCCGGCAGCTATGGCTACACCTTC.

The chain couples TRBV30 to TRBJ2-1; D is uncertain. In germline, CDR1 is GTSNPN, CDR2 SVGIG (reference sequence). The CDR3 spans 14 residues. The V end was cut by 2 bases, the J end by 6 bases, with 14 bases between. CDR3: CAWSSPVRFNEQFF. In nucleotides, the CDR3 is TGTGCCTGGAGTAGCCCGGTGAGGTTCAATGAGCAGTTCTTC. Together with reference TRBV30 and TRBJ2-1, the CDR3 gives the full variable domain: SQTIHQWPATLVQPVGSPLSLECTVEGTSNPNLYWYRQAAGRGLQLLFYSVGIGQISSEVPQNLSASRPQDRQFILSSKKLLLSDSGFYLCAWSSPVRFNEQFFGPGTRLTVL.

This chain links TRBV29-1 with TRBJ1-1; D is unclear. The germline gives CDR1 SQVTM, CDR2 ANQGSEA. V lost 7 bases to trimming and J lost 4 bases, with 16 bases between them. This CDR3 comprises 13 residues. CDR3 DNA sequence: TGCAGCGCCTCTCCGGGGTTTGTCACTGAAGCTTTCTTT. This translates into CSASPGFVTEAFF.

The chain employs TRBV4-1 and TRBJ2-7; D remains ambiguous. Per the germline V gene, CDR1 is MGHRA and CDR2 is YSYEKL. The CDR3 totals 11 residues. V lost 0 bases to trimming and J lost 9 bases, with 6 bases between them. Written as DNA, the CDR3 is TGCGCCAGCAGCCAAGATTTTGTGCAGTACTTC. Encoded protein: CASSQDFVQYF.

The CDR3 loop reads CASSRVGQGLSQHF. As DNA, the CDR3 is TGTGCCAGCAGCCGTGTCGGGCAGGGTTTATCCCAGCATTTT. This chain joins TRBV6-1 and TRBJ1-5; possibly TRBD1 for D (5 bases). CDR1 is MNHNS and CDR2 is SASEGT in the germline V gene. The CDR3 spans 14 residues. V was cut by 6 bases and J by 11 bases, with 20 bases left in between.

This chain joins TRBV6-6 and TRBJ1-2, with 10 bases that match TRBD1. The germline V gene encodes CDR1 MNHNY and CDR2 SVGAGI (reference sequence). V trimming: 6 bases; J trimming: 0 bases; junction bases outside the gene matches: 4. This CDR3 spans 15 amino acids. The CDR3 loop is CASSRDRGSNYGYTF. The CDR3 nucleotides are TGTGCCAGCAGCCGGGACAGGGGCTCTAACTATGGCTACACCTTC.

V gene TRBV19 combines with J gene TRBJ2-3; 7 nucleotides match TRBD2. The trim removed 4 bases at V and 2 bases at J, leaving 6 bases unmatched. This CDR3 region has 15 residues. The germline gives CDR1 LNHDA, CDR2 SQIVND (reference sequence). In DNA form, the CDR3 reads TGTGCCAGTAGTACGGGGACTATAGCCACAGATACGCAGTATTTT. This codes for CASSTGTIATDTQYF.

This chain links TRBV7-2 with TRBJ2-7; 7 bases match TRBD1. Germline lookup yields CDR1 SGHTA and CDR2 FQGNSA. J gave up 2 bases and V 4 bases, and 5 bases lay outside the gene matches. The CDR3 totals 14 residues. The CDR3 nucleotides are TGTGCCAGCAGCTCGGAGACAGGGACCTACGAGCAGTACTTC. Translated, it gives CASSSETGTYEQYF.

This clone has just a few counts. This chain uses TRBV2 with TRBJ2-5; D unresolved. The ends were cut back, 8 bases at V and 2 bases at J, with 12 bases in the middle. The germline V gene encodes CDR1 SNHLY and CDR2 FYNNEI. The CDR3 has 13 amino acids. This CDR3 reads CASLLLRQETQYF. For the CDR3, the DNA is TGTGCCAGCCTCTTGTTGAGACAAGAGACCCAGTACTTC.

At least ten counts were recorded for this clone. The CDR3 sequence: CASSFLLSYNEQFF. The CDR3 nucleotides are TGTGCCAGCAGTTTCCTACTATCTTACAATGAGCAGTTCTTC. V usage is TRBV28 and J usage is TRBJ2-1, with no clear D. The CDR3 is 14 residues long. The germline V gene has CDR1 MDHEN and CDR2 SYDVKM. V lost 3 bases to trimming and J lost 4 bases, with 10 bases between them. The whole variable domain, filled in from reference TRBV28 and TRBJ2-1, reads DVKVTQSSRYLVKRTGEKVFLECVQDMDHENMFWYRQDPGLGLRLIYFSYDVKMKEKGDIPEGYSVSREKKERFSLILESASTNQTSMYLCASSFLLSYNEQFFGPGTRLTVL.

The chain employs TRBV7-9 and TRBJ2-1, with D unresolved. The V and J ends lost 5 bases and 7 bases respectively, with 15 bases between them. The CDR3 length is 14 residues. The V gene's germline CDR1 is SEHNR and CDR2 FQNEAQ (reference sequence). Here the CDR3 DNA reads TGTGCCAGCAGCATTGAATCAGGTCGGAATGAGCAGTTCTTC. Protein product: CASSIESGRNEQFF.

J is TRBJ1-1 and V is TRBV5-6; no reliable D call. CDR1 is SGHDT and CDR2 is YYEEEE in the germline V gene. The CDR3 consists of 15 residues. Trimming shortened V by 0 bases and J by 7 bases, and 16 bases separated the two germline ends. CDR3 region: CASSLAGGQFNEAFF. In DNA, the CDR3 is TGTGCCAGCAGCTTGGCGGGAGGGCAGTTTAATGAAGCTTTCTTT.

V is TRBV7-2 and J is TRBJ2-6; no definite D call. This CDR3 is built from 16 residues. Germline CDR1 SGHTA, CDR2 FQGNSA. The V end was cut by 2 bases, the J end by 0 bases, with 8 bases between. The CDR3 sequence is CASSLLASSGANVLTF. The CDR3, as DNA: TGTGCCAGCAGCTTATTGGCTAGCTCTGGGGCCAACGTCCTGACTTTC.

The chain is built from TRBV5-1 and TRBJ2-5; 16 positions agree with TRBD2. CDR3 size: 19 residues. In germline, CDR1 is SGHRS, CDR2 YFSETQ. Unmatched junction bases numbered 7, after V lost 2 bases and J lost 0 bases. The CDR3 region is CASSFPGLAGGTYQETQYF. DNA of the CDR3: TGCGCCAGCAGCTTCCCGGGACTAGCGGGAGGGACGTACCAAGAGACCCAGTACTTC.

The gene calls are TRBV14 and TRBJ2-7, with D unclear. Germline V gives CDR1 SGHDN, CDR2 FVKESK. V lost 2 bases, J lost 7 bases, and 9 bases lay in between. The length of the CDR3 is 12 residues. CDR3 protein: CASSQSRVEQYF. In nucleotides, the CDR3 is TGTGCCAGCAGCCAAAGTCGCGTAGAGCAGTACTTC.

The rearrangement joins TRBV18 to TRBJ2-7; 10 bases agree with TRBD2. V was clipped by 1 base and J by 6 bases; unmatched bases: 0. The CDR3 runs 13 residues. Germline V gives CDR1 KGHSH, CDR2 LQKENI. CDR3 bases: TGTGCCAGCTCACCACTAGCGGGAGGCGAGCAGTACTTC. Its translation: CASSPLAGGEQYF.

The chain has TRBV7-8 and TRBJ1-2, with 9 bases that match TRBD1. This CDR3 contains 15 residues. With V trimmed by 2 bases and J by 8 bases, 9 bases remained unmatched. CDR1 and CDR2 (germline): SGHVS, FQNEAQ. The CDR3 region has the DNA TGTGCCAGCAGCTTAAGGACCCGACAGGGGGGAGGCTACACCTTC. This gives the protein CASSLRTRQGGGYTF.

The chain combines TRBV6-6 with TRBJ1-1; possible D gene TRBD1, 5 bases. There are 13 residues in the CDR3. Trimming left V 8 bases short and J 3 bases short, with 13 bases between. CDR1 and CDR2 (germline): MNHNY, SVGAGI (reference sequence). The CDR3 loop is CASGSSRDTEAFF. The CDR3 bases are TGTGCCAGCGGTAGCAGCAGGGACACTGAAGCTTTCTTT.